This is a list of T cell receptor beta chains from one sample in a study of blood T cell repertoires in COVID-19. TCRdb's copy holds only in-frame clones and misses some; the assay was immunoSEQ multiplex PCR. The sample consists of 270,000 or so clones, around 81% of them appearing once. The source material was peripheral blood. All receptors come from a woman aged 55-70 years with active or convalescent COVID-19. Both conserved end residues are part of each CDR3. A D gene is named only where the DNA matches it firmly. The size entry is marked missing in some rows and otherwise reads once, few, many or a size class.

j_gene,v_gene,abundance,d_gene,CDR3nt,CDR3aa
TRBJ2-7,TRBV7-5,-,-,TGTGCCAGAAGCTTAGCCCCGCTAGGGGACTCCTACGAGCAGTACTTC,CARSLAPLGDSYEQYF
TRBJ1-2,TRBV10-3,-,-,TGTGCCATCCTTGGCGGGGAGGGGGATCCCGGCTACACCTTC,CAILGGEGDPGYTF
TRBJ2-7,TRBV2,-,-,TGTGCCAGCAACCAGCGCCGCTCCTACGAGCAGTACTTC,CASNQRRSYEQYF
TRBJ2-1,TRBV12-5,many,TRBD2,TGTGCTAGTGGTATTCTAGCGGGGAATCGGAGGAATGAGCAGTTCTTC,CASGILAGNRRNEQFF
TRBJ1-1,TRBV4-2,once,-,TGTGCCAGCAGCCACACCGGGACAACCCTTTCGGCTGAAGCTTTCTTT,CASSHTGTTLSAEAFF
TRBJ2-2,TRBV30,-,-,TGTGCCTGGAGGGGGGGGAACACCGGGGAGCTGTTTTTT,CAWRGGNTGELFF
TRBJ2-2,TRBV9,-,TRBD2,TGTGCCAGCAGCGTAGCGGGACTAGCGGCGAACACCGGGGAGCTGTTTTTT,CASSVAGLAANTGELFF
TRBJ2-7,TRBV6-6,-,TRBD1,TGTGCCAGCAGTTCCACAGGGGACACGGGGATCCACGAGCAGTACTTC,CASSSTGDTGIHEQYF
TRBJ2-3,TRBV25-1,-,TRBD1,TGTGCCAGCAGCTACGGACAGGGGATGAGTACGCAGTATTTT,CASSYGQGMSTQYF
TRBJ1-1,TRBV18,-,-,TGTGCCAGCTCACCACTTAGGGAAGGAGGGAACACTGAAGCTTTCTTT,CASSPLREGGNTEAFF
TRBJ2-1,TRBV2,-,-,TGTGCCAGCAGGATTACAAGCCGGAGCTCCTACAATGAGCAGTTCTTC,CASRITSRSSYNEQFF
TRBJ2-3,TRBV7-9,-,TRBD2,TGTGCCAGCAGCTTAATCGGGCGGGGGATACTCACAGATACGCAGTATTTT,CASSLIGRGILTDTQYF
TRBJ2-7,TRBV30,-,-,TGTGCCTGGAGTGTACAGGGTATGGGATACGAGCAGTACTTC,CAWSVQGMGYEQYF
TRBJ2-1,TRBV6-5,-,TRBD2,TGTGCCAGCAGGGAGGGACTAGCGGGGCCCAATGAGCAGTTCTTC,CASREGLAGPNEQFF
TRBJ2-7,TRBV14,-,-,TGTGCCAGCAGTCCATTTACAGGGCCACCGAGGAGCTACGAGCAGTACTTC,CASSPFTGPPRSYEQYF
TRBJ2-2,TRBV12-3/TRBV12-4,-,-,TGTGCCAGCCAGGTTTCGAACACCGGGGAGCTGTTTTTT,CASQVSNTGELFF
TRBJ1-5,TRBV28,-,-,TGTGCCAGCAACCTACCGGGGGGTCCTCAGCCCCAGCATTTT,CASNLPGGPQPQHF
TRBJ1-6,TRBV18,-,TRBD1,TGTGCCAGCTCACCCGCCCGGGACAGAAATTCACCCCTCCACTTT,CASSPARDRNSPLHF
TRBJ2-5,TRBV19,-,-,TGTGCCAGTAGATCCCGGGGACTGATCCAAGAGACCCAGTACTTC,CASRSRGLIQETQYF
TRBJ2-1,TRBV7-2,-,TRBD1,TGTGCCAGCAGACTGGACAGGTCGCTCTCCTACAATGAGCAGTTCTTC,CASRLDRSLSYNEQFF
TRBJ2-3,TRBV7-9,many,-,TGTGCCAGCAGCTTAGGCCTGGGAGGGGGAACATATATCACAGATACGCAGTATTTT,CASSLGLGGGTYITDTQYF
TRBJ2-3,TRBV4-1,many,TRBD1,TGCGCCAGCAGCCACCACAGGGGGGACACAGATACGCAGTATTTT,CASSHHRGDTDTQYF
TRBJ2-7,TRBV5-6,-,TRBD2,TGTGCCAGCAGCTTGAGGGGGACTAGCGGGGGCTACGAGCAGTACTTC,CASSLRGTSGGYEQYF
TRBJ1-1,TRBV4-3,-,-,TGCGCCAGCAGCCCCGGAGCCCAGACGGGGGATGGTTTCTTT,CASSPGAQTGDGFF
TRBJ2-1,TRBV9,-,TRBD2,TGTGCCAGCAGCGTGTTACTAGCGGGGGGTTTAAATGAGCAGTTCTTC,CASSVLLAGGLNEQFF
TRBJ2-1,TRBV21-1,-,-,TGTGCCGTCATTCAGGGTCCGCACAATGAGCAGTTCTTC,CAVIQGPHNEQFF
TRBJ1-1,TRBV5-1,few,-,TGCGCCAGCAGCTCGGGGTCGATAAATTTGAACACTGAAGCTTTCTTT,CASSSGSINLNTEAFF
TRBJ2-5,TRBV28,-,TRBD2,TGTGCCAGCCCCATGGCTAGCGGGGGGGCCCAAGAGACCCAGTACTTC,CASPMASGGAQETQYF
TRBJ2-2,TRBV7-9,-,TRBD1,TGTGCCAGCAGCCACCAGGGGGCGCGGACCGGGGAGCTGTTTTTT,CASSHQGARTGELFF
TRBJ2-1,TRBV23-1,-,TRBD2,TGCGCCAGCAGTCCCTGCGGGGGGGTTGATGAGCAGTTCTTC,CASSPCGGVDEQFF
TRBJ2-5,TRBV30,-,-,TGTGCCTGGAGTGTAACTAGTTTAGAGACCCAGTACTTC,CAWSVTSLETQYF
TRBJ2-1,TRBV19,-,-,TGTGCCAGTAGTATAGAGGCGGGCCAACCCTACAATGAGCAGTTCTTC,CASSIEAGQPYNEQFF